This entry concerns a single T cell receptor (beta chain). The sample belongs to a study of OX40 agonist ivuxolimab in advanced cancers. V was shortened by 4 bases and J by 5 bases, with 21 bases between the two germline ends. In germline, CDR1 is SGDLS, CDR2 YYNGEE. The CDR3 sequence is 17 residues long. Produced via immunoSEQ multiplex PCR; TCRdb's table is partial and in-frame only. The data show more than 50,000 clones, about 94% seen once. The receptor was isolated from an adult with an advanced solid tumor such as melanoma, head and neck, liver or kidney cancer. The starting material was CD4+ or CD8+ T cells sorted from blood, obtained in a trial of the OX40 agonist ivuxolimab. The rearrangement joins TRBV9 to TRBJ1-4; D perhaps matches TRBD1 (6 bases). The CDR3 DNA follows: TGTGCCAGCAGCCGCCCCCAAACAGGGCAACTAAATGAAAAACTGTTTTTT. Its translation: CASSRPQTGQLNEKLFF.